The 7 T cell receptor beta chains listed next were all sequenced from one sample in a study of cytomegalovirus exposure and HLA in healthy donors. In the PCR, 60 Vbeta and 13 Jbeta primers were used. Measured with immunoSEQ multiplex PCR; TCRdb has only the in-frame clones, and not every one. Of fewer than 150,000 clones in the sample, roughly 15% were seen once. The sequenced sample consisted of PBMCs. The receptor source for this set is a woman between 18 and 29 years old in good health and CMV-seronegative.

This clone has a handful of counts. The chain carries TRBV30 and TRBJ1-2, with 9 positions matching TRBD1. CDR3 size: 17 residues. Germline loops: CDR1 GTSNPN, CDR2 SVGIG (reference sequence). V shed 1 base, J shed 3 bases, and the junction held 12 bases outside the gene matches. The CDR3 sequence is CAWSGIRDREQDYGYTF. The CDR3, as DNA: TGTGCCTGGAGTGGAATCCGGGACAGGGAACAAGACTATGGCTACACCTTC.

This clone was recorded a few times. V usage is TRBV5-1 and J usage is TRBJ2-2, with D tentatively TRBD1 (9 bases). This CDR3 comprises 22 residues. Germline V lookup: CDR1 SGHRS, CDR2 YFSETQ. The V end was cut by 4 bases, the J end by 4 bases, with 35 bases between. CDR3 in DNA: TGCGCCAGCAGCCCCTCCCTAATCCGGGACAGGGCCCTAGCGGGTTCCACCGGGGAGCTGTTTTTT. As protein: CASSPSLIRDRALAGSTGELFF. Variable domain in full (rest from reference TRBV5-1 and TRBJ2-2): KAGVTQTPRYLIKTRGQQVTLSCSPISGHRSVSWYQQTPGQGLQFLFEYFSETQRNKGNFPGRFSGRQFSNSRSEMNVSTLELGDSALYLCASSPSLIRDRALAGSTGELFFGEGSRLTVL.

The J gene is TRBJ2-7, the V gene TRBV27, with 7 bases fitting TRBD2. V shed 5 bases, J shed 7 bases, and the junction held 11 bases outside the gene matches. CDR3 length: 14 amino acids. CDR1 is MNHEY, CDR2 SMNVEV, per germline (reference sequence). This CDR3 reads CASSPRPGGGEQYF. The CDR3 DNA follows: TGTGCCAGCAGTCCCCGACCGGGGGGAGGGGAGCAGTACTTC.

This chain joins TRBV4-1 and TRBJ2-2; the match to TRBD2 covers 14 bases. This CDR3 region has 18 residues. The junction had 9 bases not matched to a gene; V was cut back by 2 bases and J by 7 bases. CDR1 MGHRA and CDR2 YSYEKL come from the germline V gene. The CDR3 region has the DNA TGCGCCAGCAGCCAACCCCGACTAGCGGGGGGGCTAGTCGGGGAGCTGTTTTTT. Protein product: CASSQPRLAGGLVGELFF.

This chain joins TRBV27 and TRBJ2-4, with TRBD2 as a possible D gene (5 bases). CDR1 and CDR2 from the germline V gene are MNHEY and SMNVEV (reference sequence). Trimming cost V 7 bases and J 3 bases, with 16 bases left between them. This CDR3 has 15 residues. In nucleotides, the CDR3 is TGTGCCAGCACGGACTCATCATTGGGCAAAAACATTCAGTACTTC. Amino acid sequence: CASTDSSLGKNIQYF.

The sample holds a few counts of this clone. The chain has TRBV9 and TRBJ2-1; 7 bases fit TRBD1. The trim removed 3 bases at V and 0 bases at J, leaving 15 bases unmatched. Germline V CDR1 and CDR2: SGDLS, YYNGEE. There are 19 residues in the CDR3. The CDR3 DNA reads TGTGCCAGCAGCGCCCCGAGACAGGGCTTACTAAGCTCCTACAATGAGCAGTTCTTC. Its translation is CASSAPRQGLLSSYNEQFF.

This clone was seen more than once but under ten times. The CDR3 DNA sequence: TGTGCCAGCAACCCGGACACCGGGGAGCTGTTTTTT. Translated: CASNPDTGELFF. The chain links TRBV6-6 to TRBJ2-2; no reliable D call. Trimming removed 7 bases at V and 3 bases at J, with 6 bases between. Germline CDR1 reads MNHNY; CDR2 reads SVGAGI (reference sequence). The CDR3 runs to 12 residues.